This TCR beta chain was observed in a study of cytomegalovirus exposure and HLA in healthy donors. Overall study findings and caveats: Reported performance of the classifier showed diagnosis of cytomegalovirus status with high specificity and sensitivity. Subsequent analysis of the approximately 120 validation repertoires found a tendency for first-cohort TCR clusters to co-occur.

A remark on this clone: Its target is unknown. Within the sample, other DNA sequences also encode this same CDR3.

TCRdb's table, derived via immunoSEQ multiplex PCR, lists solely in-frame clones and lacks some. The sample lists 150,000 to 200,000 clones, 84% occurring once. V was clipped by 5 bases and J by 7 bases; unmatched bases: 7. Germline lookup yields CDR1 LNHDA and CDR2 SQIVND (reference sequence). There are 14 residues in the CDR3. The receptor's source is a man aged 25-45 years in good health and CMV-seropositive. Input material: PBMCs. The V gene is TRBV19, the J gene TRBJ1-5, with TRBD1 matching over 8 bases. The chain's CDR3 is CASSYGQGEQPQHF. CDR3 bases: TGTGCCAGTAGTTACGGACAGGGTGAACAGCCCCAGCATTTT.